The 25 T cell receptor beta chains presented below share a single source sample, sequenced in a study of T cells in Graves' hyperthyroidism and ophthalmopathy. RNA transcripts were the template for amplifying TCR beta CDR3 regions. Primed by the HTBI set, a first-round RT-PCR was run on the TCR CDR3. TCRdb re-analysed the multiplex PCR reads in MiXCR, keeping a single row per CDR3 protein. This table holds hundreds of thousands of distinct CDR3 sequences, approximately 25% found once. The sample was blood. All receptors derive from a woman aged 25-40 years with Graves' ophthalmopathy.

In this sample, this clonotype turned up a few times. This chain links TRBV27 with TRBJ1-6, with D possibly matching TRBD1 (6 bases). Germline V CDR1 and CDR2: MNHEY, SMNVEV (reference sequence). This CDR3 is 15 amino acids long. V dropped 4 bases and J dropped 6 bases, with 13 bases sitting between them. The CDR3 nucleotides are TGTGCCAGCAGTTCCAGGGGCGCCGGTAATTCACCCCTCCACTTT. Encoded protein: CASSSRGAGNSPLHF.

The gene calls are TRBV7-3 and TRBJ2-5, with no clear D. Trimming stripped 4 bases from V and 4 bases from J, with 7 bases between. Germline values: CDR1 SGHTA, CDR2 FQGTGA. This CDR3 is built from 12 residues. The CDR3 reads CASSYMGETQYF. CDR3 coding DNA: TGTGCCAGCAGCTACATGGGAGAGACCCAGTACTTC.

In its sample, this clonotype was seen many times. The chain employs TRBV9 and TRBJ1-2; the D is unclear. Germline assignment: CDR1 SGDLS and CDR2 YYNGEE. The CDR3 extends over 15 amino acids. Trimming took 6 bases from V and 8 from J, leaving 23 bases between them. CDR3 amino acids: CASNPGFVGRRGYTF. CDR3 DNA: TGTGCCAGCAACCCGGGTTTTGTCGGCCGTCGCGGCTACACCTTC.

V and J are TRBV12-3 or TRBV12-4 and TRBJ1-2; D unclear. The CDR3 has 16 amino acids. The V end was cut by 2 bases, the J end by 7 bases, with 20 bases between. CDR3 sequence reads: CASSLQEATSGVGYTF. In DNA form, the CDR3 reads TGTGCCAGCAGTTTACAAGAAGCGACAAGCGGAGTTGGCTACACCTTC.

This clonotype was observed a few times. This chain joins TRBV5-1 and TRBJ2-5; TRBD1 matches 10 bases. V gave up 6 bases and J gave up 1 base; unmatched junction bases: 9. The CDR3 sequence is 16 residues long. CDR1 and CDR2 from the germline V gene are SGHRS and YFSETQ. CDR3 bases: TGCGCCAGCACTCTAGGGACAGGGGTTCTCCAAGAGACCCAGTACTTC. Translation gives CASTLGTGVLQETQYF. The variable domain in full, with the rest retrieved from reference TRBV5-1 and TRBJ2-5, is KAGVTQTPRYLIKTRGQQVTLSCSPISGHRSVSWYQQTPGQGLQFLFEYFSETQRNKGNFPGRFSGRQFSNSRSEMNVSTLELGDSALYLCASTLGTGVLQETQYFGPGTRLLVL.

This clonotype was seen at least ten times. The J gene is TRBJ1-2, the V gene TRBV6-1, with D maybe TRBD1 (6 bases). The CDR3 covers 14 residues. CDR1 and CDR2 from the germline V gene are MNHNS and SASEGT. V was shortened by 4 bases and J by 4 bases, with 13 bases between the two germline ends. The CDR3 nucleotides are TGTGCCAGCAGTGCATTAACAGGGTCCTATGGCTACACCTTC. Protein: CASSALTGSYGYTF.

The chain combines TRBV12-3 or TRBV12-4 with TRBJ2-2, with D perhaps TRBD1 (5 bases). This CDR3 is built from 14 residues. Trimming cost V 6 bases and J 7 bases, with 15 bases left between them. The CDR3 loop is CASSLQLRVGELFF. CDR3 DNA sequence: TGTGCCAGCAGCCTCCAGCTCAGGGTCGGGGAGCTGTTTTTT.

This clonotype was detected ten times or more. V is TRBV7-2 and J is TRBJ2-7, with 7 bases aligning to TRBD1. Germline CDR1 reads SGHTA; CDR2 reads FQGNSA. The V and J ends lost 5 bases and 5 bases, in that order; junction bases with no gene match: 9. The CDR3 has 14 residues. CDR3 sequence (DNA): TGTGCCAGCAGCCTCGACAGGGATTTCCACGAGCAGTACTTC. Protein product: CASSLDRDFHEQYF.

Many counts were recorded for this clonotype. This chain connects TRBV6-1 to TRBJ2-5; 7 nucleotides line up with TRBD1. V was clipped by 11 bases and J by 1 base; unmatched bases: 7. The length of the CDR3 is 13 residues. Germline V lookup: CDR1 MNHNS, CDR2 SASEGT. The CDR3 DNA is TGTGCCCCCCGGACAGGCGCCCAAGAGACCCAGTACTTC. This translates into CAPRTGAQETQYF.

This clonotype was recorded at least ten times. The V gene is TRBV12-3 or TRBV12-4, the J gene TRBJ1-5; possibly TRBD1 for D (6 bases). This CDR3 comprises 15 residues. The V end lost 6 bases, the J end lost 4 bases, and 16 bases lay between the germline ends. The CDR3 sequence is CASSTRQEPNQPQHF. In DNA, the CDR3 is TGTGCCAGCAGCACACGACAGGAGCCTAATCAGCCCCAGCATTTT.

The table lists this clonotype with a few counts. The rearrangement uses TRBV6-1 and TRBJ1-6; D call uncertain. V gave up 6 bases and J gave up 0 bases, with 15 bases separating them. CDR1 is MNHNS, CDR2 SASEGT, per germline. The CDR3 loop spans 17 amino acids. The CDR3 here is CASRPTGRSSYNSPLHF. The CDR3 nucleotides read TGTGCCAGCAGACCGACCGGCCGGAGCTCCTATAATTCACCCCTCCACTTT.

The chain carries TRBV20-1 and TRBJ2-7, with 9 nucleotides matching TRBD1. Looked up from germline, CDR1 is DFQATT and CDR2 is SNEGSKA (reference sequence). This CDR3 has 14 residues. J lost 2 bases, V lost 4 bases, and 6 bases had no gene match. In nucleotides, the CDR3 is TGCAGTGCTACCTGGGACAGGGATACCTACGAGCAGTACTTC. Translating it yields CSATWDRDTYEQYF.

The chain employs TRBV6-5 and TRBJ2-7; the match to TRBD2 covers 14 bases. This CDR3 contains 15 residues. J gave up 2 bases and V 4 bases, and 1 base lay outside the gene matches. From germline, CDR1 is MNHEY and CDR2 SVGAGI. The CDR3 DNA reads TGTGCCAGCAGTTGGACTAGCGGGAGGCCCTACGAGCAGTACTTC. It encodes CASSWTSGRPYEQYF.

In its sample, this clonotype was seen many times. The chain combines TRBV30 with TRBJ1-2, with D unclear. CDR3 size: 12 residues. V lost 5 bases and J 13 bases, leaving 20 bases between the germline ends. In germline, CDR1 is GTSNPN, CDR2 SVGIG (reference sequence). CDR3 sequence: CAWAGSRSRPTF. In DNA, the CDR3 is TGTGCCTGGGCGGGCTCAAGGTCCCGTCCCACCTTC.

This clonotype was recorded at least ten times. The chain couples TRBV11-1 to TRBJ1-1, with 8 bases fitting TRBD1. The CDR3 extends over 16 amino acids. Trimming took 5 bases from V and 6 from J; bases not matched to a gene: 14. CDR1 and CDR2 from the germline V gene are SGHAT and FQDESV (reference sequence). As DNA, the CDR3 is TGTGCCAGCAGCCCCCCGAACCAGGGGGCTCGCTCTGAAGCTTTCTTT. It is translated as CASSPPNQGARSEAFF.

This clonotype was counted at least ten times. The chain recombines TRBV11-2 with TRBJ2-2; unclear D gene. V was clipped by 0 bases and J by 4 bases, with 9 bases between them. The CDR3 covers 15 residues. CDR1 SGHAT and CDR2 FQNNGV come from the germline V gene. CDR3 sequence: CASSLDSHPTGELFF. DNA of the CDR3: TGTGCCAGCAGCTTAGATTCACACCCCACCGGGGAGCTGTTTTTT.

The genes are TRBV20-1 and TRBJ2-5, with 12 positions matching TRBD2. V lost 4 bases to trimming and J lost 5 bases; unmatched junction nucleotides: 5. CDR1 is DFQATT, CDR2 SNEGSKA, per germline (reference sequence). The CDR3 loop spans 14 amino acids. The CDR3 spells CSATSGRAGETQYF. The DNA for the CDR3 is TGCAGTGCTACTAGCGGGAGGGCCGGGGAGACCCAGTACTTC.

This clonotype has only a few counts. V usage is TRBV7-2 and J usage is TRBJ2-1, with D possibly TRBD1 on 6 matching bases. The CDR3 has 17 amino acids. Germline V gives CDR1 SGHTA, CDR2 FQGNSA. Trimming pared 7 bases from V and 4 bases from J, leaving 23 bases between. This chain's CDR3 is CASTPRPRGVGYNEQFF. CDR3 bases: TGTGCCAGCACCCCACGGCCCAGGGGAGTGGGATACAATGAGCAGTTCTTC. The whole variable domain, filled in from reference TRBV7-2 and TRBJ2-1, reads GAGVSQSPSNKVTEKGKDVELRCDPISGHTALYWYRQSLGQGLEFLIYFQGNSAPDKSGLPSDRFSAERTGGSVSTLTIQRTQQEDSAVYLCASTPRPRGVGYNEQFFGPGTRLTVL.

The sample holds many counts of this clonotype. This chain connects TRBV12-3 or TRBV12-4 to TRBJ1-1, with D hard to call. Trimming cost V 6 bases and J 4 bases, with 12 bases left between them. This CDR3 contains 13 residues. CDR3 in amino acids: CASRPAEGTEAFF. In DNA, the CDR3 is TGTGCCAGCAGGCCCGCAGAGGGCACTGAAGCTTTCTTT.

As to this clonotype: A clone one base away is much larger, so this may be a read error. The V call is TRBV20-1, the J call TRBJ1-2; D gene unclear. With 6 bases removed from V and 5 bases from J, the gap between germline ends came to 16 bases. The CDR3 covers 13 residues. Germline assignment: CDR1 DFQATT and CDR2 SNEGSKA (reference sequence). CDR3 loop: CSAATGVNYGYTF. As DNA, the CDR3 is TGCAGTGCCGCCACTGGAGTGAATTATGGCTACACCTTC.

The gene calls are TRBV6-1 and TRBJ1-5, with TRBD1 identical over 9 bases. The CDR3 extends over 15 amino acids. Germline CDR1 MNHNS, CDR2 SASEGT. V lost 7 bases and J lost 0; bases outside the gene matches: 4. This CDR3 reads CASTDRGNSNQPQHF. The CDR3 coding sequence is TGTGCCAGCACGGACAGGGGCAATAGCAATCAGCCCCAGCATTTT.

This clonotype was counted between two and nine times. This chain uses TRBV28 with TRBJ2-5; TRBD2 matches at 8 bases. The CDR3 totals 15 residues. In germline, CDR1 is MDHEN, CDR2 SYDVKM. Trimming cost V 6 bases and J 1 base; bases outside gene matches: 7. The CDR3 nucleotides are TGTGCCAGCAGACCGGGGGGGACGCCCCAAGAGACCCAGTACTTC. This encodes CASRPGGTPQETQYF.

The table lists this clonotype with many counts. The chain has TRBV18 and TRBJ2-7; 7 bases agree with TRBD1. The trim removed 1 base at V and 6 bases at J, leaving 3 bases unmatched. Germline V gives CDR1 KGHSH, CDR2 LQKENI. This CDR3 has 13 residues. CDR3 nucleotide sequence: TGTGCCAGCTCACCACAGGGGGCGCGCGAGCAGTACTTC. This codes for CASSPQGAREQYF.

This clonotype was seen repeatedly, ten times or more. The chain recombines TRBV11-2 with TRBJ2-7, with 8 bases that match TRBD2. The CDR3 has 15 amino acids. Germline V gene lookup returns CDR1 SGHAT and CDR2 FQNNGV. With 0 bases clipped from V and 4 bases from J, the junction kept 5 bases outside the gene matches. For the CDR3, the DNA is TGTGCCAGCAGCTTAGAAACGGGGGGGGTGTACGAGCAGTACTTC. It is translated as CASSLETGGVYEQYF.

This clonotype was counted a few times. The chain combines TRBV27 with TRBJ1-2; tentatively, D is TRBD1 (6 bases). This CDR3 contains 15 residues. Germline CDR1 is MNHEY and CDR2 is SMNVEV (reference sequence). The V end lost 6 bases, the J end lost 7 bases, and 21 bases lay between the germline ends. The CDR3 spells CASSPNREGGPGYTF. The DNA for the CDR3 is TGTGCCAGCAGCCCGAACAGGGAAGGTGGTCCTGGCTACACCTTC.